The 12 T cell receptor beta chains in this list originate from one sample, sequenced in a study of technical replicates of blood from a handful of donors (dated by TCRdb to between 2016 and 2019). Libraries came from the immunoSEQ multiplex PCR assay. TCRdb took this table from immuneACCESS and kept in-frame rearrangements with V and J called. Such tables lack part of the clones; where checked against another copy, unresolved V genes explain under half of the gap, and the rest is unexplained. In this sample the table shows about 60,000 clones, about 83% of which occur a single time. Approximately 4.7% of the sample belongs to the ten largest clones. Sequencing used PBMCs. The source is a human donor in good health. Some clones in this sample may be carry-over from other donors' samples.

The chain recombines TRBV5-1 with TRBJ1-1; weak D call: TRBD1 (5 bases). The germline V gene encodes CDR1 SGHRS and CDR2 YFSETQ. Trimming took off 5 bases at V and 1 base at J, with 18 bases between the two ends. The CDR3 sequence is 16 residues long. For the CDR3, the DNA is TGCGCCAGCAGGGTGTCTGGGGGGGAGACGAACACTGAAGCTTTCTTT. Its protein product is CASRVSGGETNTEAFF. Looking up the rest from reference TRBV5-1 and TRBJ1-1 gives the full variable domain: KAGVTQTPRYLIKTRGQQVTLSCSPISGHRSVSWYQQTPGQGLQFLFEYFSETQRNKGNFPGRFSGRQFSNSRSEMNVSTLELGDSALYLCASRVSGGETNTEAFFGQGTRLTVV.

This sequence joins TRBV27 and TRBJ1-1; 7 nucleotides align to TRBD1. This CDR3 has 13 residues. Trimming removed 6 bases from V and 2 bases from J; junction bases left unmatched: 3. Germline V gene sequence: CDR1 MNHEY, CDR2 SMNVEV (reference sequence). The CDR3 is CASRNRGNTEAFF. The CDR3 nucleotides are TGTGCCAGCAGGAACAGGGGAAACACTGAAGCTTTCTTT.

The chain links TRBV9 to TRBJ2-2; D might be TRBD2 (5 bases). The germline gives CDR1 SGDLS, CDR2 YYNGEE. This CDR3 region has 14 residues. Trimming cost V 0 bases and J 5 bases, with 8 bases left between them. CDR3 sequence: CASSVVATTGELFF. DNA for the CDR3: TGTGCCAGCAGCGTAGTAGCGACGACCGGGGAGCTGTTTTTT.

This clone has a handful of counts. The chain has TRBV6-4 and TRBJ2-3; D perhaps matches TRBD2 (5 bases). The germline V gene has CDR1 MRHNA and CDR2 SNTAGT. The CDR3 consists of 15 residues. Trimming left V 0 bases short and J 4 bases short, with 11 bases between. CDR3 bases: TGTGCCAGCAGTGACTCTGGGAGATCGGCAGATACGCAGTATTTT. This gives the protein CASSDSGRSADTQYF.

This CDR3 is CAISFDSQANYGYTF. For the CDR3, the DNA is TGTGCCATCAGTTTTGACAGTCAAGCTAACTATGGCTACACCTTC. This sequence joins TRBV10-3 and TRBJ1-2, with a tentative D call TRBD1 (5 bases). With 5 bases removed from V and 0 bases from J, the gap between germline ends came to 13 bases. This CDR3 is built from 15 residues. Germline V gene sequence: CDR1 ENHRY, CDR2 SYGVKD.

About this clone: Other DNA variants within this sample encode the same CDR3. CDR3 protein: CASSGQLNTEAFF. CDR3 sequence (DNA): TGTGCCAGCAGTGGGCAGTTGAACACTGAAGCTTTCTTT. The chain is built from TRBV5-6 and TRBJ1-1; no clear D. The CDR3 has 13 residues. From germline, CDR1 is SGHDT and CDR2 YYEEEE. Trimming stripped 5 bases from V and 0 bases from J, with 8 bases between.

This clone was detected only once. V and J are TRBV4-2 and TRBJ1-1; possible D gene TRBD1, 5 bases. The CDR3 loop spans 13 amino acids. Germline-derived CDR1 and CDR2 are LGHNA and YNFKEQ. Trimming left V 4 bases short and J 8 bases short, with 14 bases between. CDR3 amino acids: CASSLGEGSEAFF. CDR3 in DNA: TGTGCCAGCAGCCTAGGGGAGGGGTCCGAAGCTTTCTTT.

This clone showed up just once. The chain has TRBV15 and TRBJ2-7; 7 bases agree with TRBD2. This CDR3 spans 15 amino acids. Germline trimming cut 0 bases from V and 0 bases from J; bases unmatched to any gene: 2. Looked up from germline, CDR1 is LNHNV and CDR2 is YYDKDF (reference sequence). The CDR3 protein is CATSREGGSSYEQYF. The CDR3 DNA sequence: TGTGCCACCAGCAGAGAGGGGGGGAGCTCCTACGAGCAGTACTTC.

The chain joins TRBV9 to TRBJ2-2; no clear D. The germline V and J ends were trimmed by 4 bases and 5 bases, with 9 bases remaining between them. CDR1 and CDR2 from the germline V gene are SGDLS and YYNGEE. This CDR3 contains 13 residues. CDR3 protein: CASSFTQTGELFF. The CDR3 DNA reads TGTGCCAGCAGCTTCACACAAACCGGGGAGCTGTTTTTT.

The V gene is TRBV4-2, the J gene TRBJ2-2; D perhaps matches TRBD2 (6 bases). Germline CDR1 is LGHNA and CDR2 is YNFKEQ. The CDR3 runs 14 residues. The V gene lost 1 base and the J gene lost 8 bases, with 11 bases spanning the gap. The DNA for the CDR3 is TGTGCCAGCAGCCAAGTAGCGAGCGGGGGGGAGCTGTTTTTT. It yields the protein CASSQVASGGELFF.

V gene TRBV6-5 combines with J gene TRBJ1-4; the match to TRBD1 covers 7 bases. This CDR3 has 15 amino acids. After removal of 6 bases from V and 3 bases from J, the junction contained 7 bases not matched to a gene. Germline V CDR1 and CDR2: MNHEY, SVGAGI. The CDR3 sequence: CASSARDRPNEKLFF. The CDR3 region has the DNA TGTGCCAGCAGCGCCCGGGACAGACCTAATGAAAAACTGTTTTTT.

The chain has TRBV6-5 and TRBJ1-2; the match to TRBD1 covers 7 bases. The CDR3 has 16 amino acids. After removal of 0 bases from V and 4 bases from J, the junction contained 8 bases not matched to a gene. CDR1 is MNHEY and CDR2 is SVGAGI in the germline V gene. CDR3 in amino acids: CASSYSIGGLTYGYTF. CDR3 in DNA: TGTGCCAGCAGTTACTCGATAGGGGGCCTTACCTATGGCTACACCTTC.